Reported below is one TCR beta chain. The treatment was: about 20 received Ad26.COV2.S at low or high dose, single or two shots; about 5 received placebo; per-sample allocation not given. Vaccine and placebo recipients were sampled on day 63 after the first injection. This sample stems from a study of Ad26.COV2.S vaccination and SARS-CoV-2 variants. Study as a whole: Doses of Ad26.COV2.S were injected into muscle once or twice, 56 days apart.

Here immunoSEQ multiplex PCR was the method, and the copy in TCRdb shows in-frame clones only, minus some. The repertoire holds more than 300,000 clones, with just over 85% as singletons. CDR1 and CDR2 (germline): GTSNPN, SVGIG (reference sequence). There are 15 residues in the CDR3. The V gene lost 1 base and the J gene lost 3 bases, with 14 bases spanning the gap. The chain couples TRBV30 to TRBJ2-3; no clear D gene. Here the sequenced sample was peripheral blood, taken in a trial of Ad26.COV2.S vaccine versus placebo. The source of this sequence is a person aged 18-60 years who received the Ad26.COV2.S COVID-19 vaccine or a placebo. CDR3 sequence (DNA): TGTGCCTGGAGTGCACGAAAATATGGGACAGATACGCAGTATTTT. It codes for CAWSARKYGTDTQYF.